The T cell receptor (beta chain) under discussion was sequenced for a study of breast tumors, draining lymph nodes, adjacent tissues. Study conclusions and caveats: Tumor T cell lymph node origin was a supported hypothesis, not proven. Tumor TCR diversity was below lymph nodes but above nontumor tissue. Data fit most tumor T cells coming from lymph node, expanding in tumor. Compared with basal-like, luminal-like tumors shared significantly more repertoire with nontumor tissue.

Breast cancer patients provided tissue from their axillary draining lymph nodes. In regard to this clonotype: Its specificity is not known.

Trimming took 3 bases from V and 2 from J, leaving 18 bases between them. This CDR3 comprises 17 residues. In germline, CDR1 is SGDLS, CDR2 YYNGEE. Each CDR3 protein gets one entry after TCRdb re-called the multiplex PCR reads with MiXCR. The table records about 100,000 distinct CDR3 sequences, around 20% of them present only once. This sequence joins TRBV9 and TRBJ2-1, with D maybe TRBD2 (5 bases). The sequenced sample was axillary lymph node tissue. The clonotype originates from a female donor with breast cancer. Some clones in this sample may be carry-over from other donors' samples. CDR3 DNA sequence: TGTGCCAGCAGCGGGGCTAGCCCTACCGTCACCTACAATGAGCAGTTCTTC. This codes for CASSGASPTVTYNEQFF.